The 2 T cell receptor beta chains reported below all come from one sample, sequenced in a study of PD-1 blockade in mismatch repair-deficient tumors. Generated by immunoSEQ multiplex PCR, the TCRdb table keeps only in-frame clones and is missing some. The sample has 120,000 or so clones, about 88% seen once. Sequenced here: peripheral blood, sampled approximately 70 weeks after starting pembrolizumab. These receptors came from an adult with mismatch repair-deficient cancer.

This clone has a single count. The V gene is TRBV29-1, the J gene TRBJ1-1; D gene uncertain. Germline V lookup: CDR1 SQVTM, CDR2 ANQGSEA. CDR3 size: 12 residues. The V end was cut by 7 bases, the J end by 1 base, with 10 bases between. The chain's CDR3 is CSGQESNTEAFF. The CDR3 nucleotides are TGCAGCGGGCAGGAGTCGAACACTGAAGCTTTCTTT. The variable domain in full, with the rest retrieved from reference TRBV29-1 and TRBJ1-1, is SAVISQKPSRDICQRGTSLTIQCQVDSQVTMMFWYRQQPGQSLTLIATANQGSEATYESGFVIDKFPISRPNLTFSTLTVSNMSPEDSSIYLCSGQESNTEAFFGQGTRLTVV.

The sample holds a few counts of this clone. CDR3 amino acids: CASSVNRAGYTF. CDR3 DNA sequence: TGTGCCAGCAGTGTAAACAGGGCAGGCTACACCTTC. V gene TRBV25-1 combines with J gene TRBJ1-2; D is possibly TRBD1 (6 bases). Trimming took 4 bases from V and 8 from J, leaving 11 bases between them. The CDR3 consists of 12 residues. Germline V gene data show CDR1 as MGHDK and CDR2 as SYGVNS.